These 11 T cell receptor beta chains originate from one sample sequenced in a study of CD8+CD57+ T cells in acquired aplastic anemia. Investigators profiled TCR beta VDJ and CDR3 from genomic DNA template. Via MiXCR, TCRdb re-called the reads, giving one row per CDR3 protein. The profile covers about 190,000 distinct CDR3 sequences, with around 65% appearing a single time and about 45% taken by the ten largest. Sequences were obtained from sorted CD4+, CD8+, or CD8+CD57+ T cells (not recorded which) from PBMCs. The receptor set was obtained from a human donor with severe aplastic anemia or a healthy control (not recorded which).

This clonotype showed up just a few times. J is TRBJ2-2 and V is TRBV9; D unresolved. Germline loops: CDR1 SGDLS, CDR2 YYNGEE. Between the trimmed V and J ends, which lost 0 bases and 7 bases, there was a span of 13 bases. The CDR3 totals 15 residues. This CDR3 reads CASSVAPSEIGELFF. For the CDR3, the DNA is TGTGCCAGCAGCGTAGCTCCTTCTGAGATCGGGGAGCTGTTTTTT.

The chain combines TRBV20-1 with TRBJ1-2, with a weak D call TRBD1 (6 bases). The germline CDR1 and CDR2 sequences are DFQATT and SNEGSKA (reference sequence). The V gene lost 8 bases and the J gene lost 3 bases, with 13 bases spanning the gap. This CDR3 is 12 amino acids long. CDR3 protein: CSPGVADYGYTF. CDR3 nucleotides: TGCAGTCCAGGGGTAGCGGACTATGGCTACACCTTC.

This clonotype was recorded a few times. V is TRBV27 and J is TRBJ2-1; unclear D gene. Deletions cut 5 bases from V and 5 bases from J, with 16 bases between. In germline, CDR1 is MNHEY, CDR2 SMNVEV (reference sequence). The CDR3 contains 15 residues. For the CDR3, the DNA is TGTGCCAGCAGTCTACTGAGAGAGGAAAACAATGAGCAGTTCTTC. Its translation: CASSLLREENNEQFF.

This clonotype was detected only once. The chain joins TRBV20-1 to TRBJ1-5, with TRBD1 matching over 9 bases. J was trimmed by 5 bases and V by 4 bases; bases with no gene match: 6. The CDR3 is 14 residues long. Germline V gene data show CDR1 as DFQATT and CDR2 as SNEGSKA (reference sequence). The CDR3 DNA reads TGCAGTGCTATGGGACAGGGAAGGGATCAGCCCCAGCATTTT. It is translated as CSAMGQGRDQPQHF.

The CDR3 coding sequence is TGCAGTGCTAGAGGTAGCTCGGCTAGCGGGGGTGAGCAGTTCTTC. Residues: CSARGSSASGGEQFF. The chain is built from TRBV20-1 and TRBJ2-1, with 10 bases matching TRBD2. Germline assignment: CDR1 DFQATT and CDR2 SNEGSKA (reference sequence). Trimming took 1 base from V and 9 from J; bases not matched to a gene: 9. This CDR3 is built from 15 residues.

The chain employs TRBV20-1 and TRBJ2-5; TRBD2 agrees at 9 bases. With the DNA end fitting TRBJ2-7 better, the J assignment may be wrong. Germline V gene lookup returns CDR1 DFQATT and CDR2 SNEGSKA (reference sequence). The CDR3 sequence is 16 residues long. The CDR3 DNA reads TGCAGTGCTAGAGATCCCAGCGGGAGGACTAGCTACGAGCAGTACTTC. Amino acids: CSARDPSGRTSYEQYF.

The rearrangement links TRBV15 to TRBJ1-4, with a weak D call TRBD1 (5 bases). The CDR3 is 13 amino acids. V lost 5 bases and J 10 bases, leaving 14 bases between the germline ends. Germline-derived CDR1 and CDR2 are LNHNV and YYDKDF (reference sequence). The CDR3 region has the DNA TGTGCCACCAGCGAGCCGGGGGTTGCAAAACTGTTTTTT. It translates to CATSEPGVAKLFF.

The rearrangement links TRBV7-9 to TRBJ2-7; D is possibly TRBD1 or TRBD2 (5 bases each). The end of the DNA is better explained by TRBJ2-5, so the J call may be wrong. CDR3 length equals 14 residues. Germline values: CDR1 SEHNR, CDR2 FQNEAQ (reference sequence). The CDR3 nucleotides are TGTGCCAGCAGCCCCGGGACCCTACAAGAGACCCAGTACTTC. It specifies CASSPGTLQETQYF.

The rearrangement links TRBV5-8 to TRBJ1-1, with D unclear. This CDR3 has 12 residues. V was pared by 9 bases and J by 3 bases, with 12 bases between. Germline V gene sequence: CDR1 SGHTS, CDR2 YDEGEE. The CDR3 DNA reads as TGTGCCACCGCCGACCGCTACACTGAAGCTTTCTTT. It yields the protein CATADRYTEAFF.

In nucleotides, the CDR3 is TGTGCCAGCAGCTTAGAGACAGGGGGCCGTGGCTACACCTTC. This encodes CASSLETGGRGYTF. This sequence joins TRBV7-9 and TRBJ1-2; 10 nucleotides align to TRBD1. In germline, CDR1 is SEHNR, CDR2 FQNEAQ (reference sequence). The CDR3 covers 14 residues. V dropped 1 base and J dropped 7; count of bases not matched to a gene: 3.

This clonotype was seen just once. The chain recombines TRBV20-1 with TRBJ2-1, with 7 bases fitting TRBD1. Germline loops: CDR1 DFQATT, CDR2 SNEGSKA (reference sequence). This CDR3 comprises 14 residues. The V gene end was trimmed by 6 bases and the J gene end by 0 bases; junction bases not matched to a gene: 5. This chain's CDR3 is CSAAGTVSYNEQFF. The DNA of the CDR3 is TGCAGTGCCGCCGGGACAGTCTCCTACAATGAGCAGTTCTTC.